These 22 T cell receptor beta chains were all obtained from the same sample, sequenced in a study of cytomegalovirus exposure and HLA in healthy donors. Primers: 60 Vbeta forward and 13 Jbeta reverse. Using immunoSEQ multiplex PCR, the repertoire was profiled, and TCRdb retains in-frame clones only, with some absent. The sample lists approximately 200,000 clones; about 74% were seen once. The sample comprised PBMCs. All receptors come from a man aged 40-50 years in good health and CMV-seronegative.

The rearrangement joins TRBV6-4 to TRBJ1-1; no clear D. CDR3 length: 16 amino acids. V was clipped by 8 bases and J by 4 bases, with 23 bases between them. CDR1 MRHNA and CDR2 SNTAGT come from the germline V gene. The CDR3 DNA reads as TGTGCCAGCCCCAACCAAAATCGCCTGCGGGGCACTGAAGCTTTCTTT. Protein: CASPNQNRLRGTEAFF.

This chain connects TRBV5-1 to TRBJ2-5; TRBD2 aligns across 7 bases. The germline CDR1 and CDR2 sequences are SGHRS and YFSETQ. The CDR3 sequence is 15 residues long. V lost 4 bases to trimming and J lost 5 bases; unmatched junction nucleotides: 11. CDR3 in amino acids: CASSPQGAAGETQYF. The CDR3 DNA reads TGCGCCAGCAGCCCCCAAGGGGCAGCGGGGGAGACCCAGTACTTC.

The chain joins TRBV27 to TRBJ1-5, with D hard to call. CDR3 length: 15 residues. Germline CDR1 reads MNHEY; CDR2 reads SMNVEV (reference sequence). V was trimmed by 6 bases and J by 1 base, leaving 13 bases between them. In nucleotides, the CDR3 is TGTGCCAGCAGGATAGACGGGTGGAGCAATCAGCCCCAGCATTTT. This sequence encodes CASRIDGWSNQPQHF.

This clone was recorded only once. The chain employs TRBV5-6 and TRBJ2-1, with TRBD2 matching 15 bases. Germline loops: CDR1 SGHDT, CDR2 YYEEEE. There are 16 residues in the CDR3. The V gene end was trimmed by 2 bases and the J gene end by 10 bases; junction bases not matched to a gene: 7. The CDR3 coding sequence is TGTGCCAGCAGCTTCGGACTAGCGGGGGGGGCAGGAGAGCAGTTCTTC. Its protein is CASSFGLAGGAGEQFF.

This clone came up a few times. This chain joins TRBV19 and TRBJ2-1; TRBD2 matches 7 bases. V dropped 5 bases and J dropped 8; count of bases not matched to a gene: 9. The germline gives CDR1 LNHDA, CDR2 SQIVND (reference sequence). This CDR3 has 14 residues. This CDR3 is CASSPRMAGDEQFF. For the CDR3, the DNA is TGTGCCAGTAGTCCCCGCATGGCGGGAGATGAGCAGTTCTTC.

The genes are TRBV29-1 and TRBJ2-5; TRBD2 matches 12 bases. The CDR3 is 15 amino acids. Germline V gene lookup returns CDR1 SQVTM and CDR2 ANQGSEA. V dropped 7 bases and J dropped 2; count of bases not matched to a gene: 8. DNA for the CDR3: TGCAGCGCCCGCTGGACTAGCGGGACACAAGAGACCCAGTACTTC. As protein: CSARWTSGTQETQYF.

The gene calls are TRBV23-1 and TRBJ1-5, with 10 nucleotides matching TRBD1. TRBV23-1 is marked as an open reading frame, function uncertain. The V and J ends lost 4 bases and 2 bases, in that order; junction bases with no gene match: 11. This CDR3 contains 18 residues. The CDR3, as DNA: TGCGCCAGCAGTCCCCCGCACCCCGGGACAGGGGGCAATCAGCCCCAGCATTTT. Translated: CASSPPHPGTGGNQPQHF.

This chain's CDR3 is CASIVKGLASYEQYF. The CDR3 DNA follows: TGTGCCAGCATCGTAAAGGGACTAGCTTCCTACGAGCAGTACTTC. V usage is TRBV5-6 and J usage is TRBJ2-7; TRBD2 matches at 9 bases. The ends lost 6 bases at V and 1 base at J; junction bases unmatched: 8. Germline values: CDR1 SGHDT, CDR2 YYEEEE. The CDR3 sequence is 15 residues long.

The J gene is TRBJ2-2, the V gene TRBV27, with TRBD1 matching over 7 bases. Germline V gene sequence: CDR1 MNHEY, CDR2 SMNVEV (reference sequence). The junction had 7 bases not matched to a gene; V was cut back by 0 bases and J by 9 bases. The CDR3 has 15 residues. The CDR3 nucleotides read TGTGCCAGCAGTTTATCGGCGACAGGGTCCCGGGAGCTGTTTTTT. It encodes CASSLSATGSRELFF.

The chain carries TRBV6-1 and TRBJ1-4, with TRBD1 identical over 7 bases. Germline V CDR1 and CDR2: MNHNS, SASEGT. V shed 4 bases, J shed 6 bases, and the junction held 5 bases outside the gene matches. This CDR3 spans 14 amino acids. The CDR3 nucleotides read TGTGCCAGCAGTGGACAGGGACGCCATGAAAAACTGTTTTTT. Its protein is CASSGQGRHEKLFF.

The rearrangement links TRBV19 to TRBJ1-4, with 8 positions matching TRBD1. This CDR3 comprises 15 residues. V lost 5 bases and J lost 6; bases outside the gene matches: 8. Per the germline V gene, CDR1 is LNHDA and CDR2 is SQIVND (reference sequence). CDR3 sequence (DNA): TGTGCCAGTAGTGTTCAGGGGGCAGGGGATGAAAAACTGTTTTTT. It specifies CASSVQGAGDEKLFF.

V is TRBV7-8 and J is TRBJ2-1, with 8 bases that match TRBD1. Germline CDR1 and CDR2: SGHVS and FQNEAQ. This CDR3 comprises 14 residues. After removal of 4 bases from V and 8 bases from J, the junction contained 7 bases not matched to a gene. CDR3: CASSSDRVPHEQFF. CDR3 in DNA: TGTGCCAGCAGCTCGGACAGGGTTCCCCATGAGCAGTTCTTC.

This chain links TRBV9 with TRBJ1-2; TRBD1 might be the D (5 bases). The CDR3 totals 15 residues. Germline values: CDR1 SGDLS, CDR2 YYNGEE. The V and J ends lost 0 bases and 4 bases respectively, with 13 bases between them. CDR3 sequence (DNA): TGTGCCAGCAGCGTAGCGGGGGGAGGGCCCTATGGCTACACCTTC. This sequence encodes CASSVAGGGPYGYTF. Based on the CDR3 plus reference TRBV9 and TRBJ1-2, the full variable domain is DSGVTQTPKHLITATGQRVTLRCSPRSGDLSVYWYQQSLDQGLQFLIQYYNGEERAKGNILERFSAQQFPDLHSELNLSSLELGDSALYFCASSVAGGGPYGYTFGSGTRLTVV.

This clone was picked up one time. The chain recombines TRBV7-9 with TRBJ1-5; 7 bases line up with TRBD1. Germline CDR1 SEHNR, CDR2 FQNEAQ (reference sequence). The ends lost 9 bases at V and 5 bases at J; junction bases unmatched: 16. The CDR3 extends over 16 amino acids. CDR3 nucleotides: TGTGCCAGTCCCACAGGTGAAGGAGGGGGCGATCAGCCCCAGCATTTT. Translation: CASPTGEGGGDQPQHF.

This rearrangement joins TRBV10-3 to TRBJ1-1; 7 bases align to TRBD1. Germline V gene data show CDR1 as ENHRY and CDR2 as SYGVKD. The CDR3 covers 13 residues. Germline trimming cut 7 bases from V and 3 bases from J; bases unmatched to any gene: 5. The CDR3 sequence: CAIIDRVDTEAFF. The CDR3, as DNA: TGTGCCATCATTGACAGGGTGGACACTGAAGCTTTCTTT.

The chain links TRBV19 to TRBJ1-5, with 9 bases aligning to TRBD1. The length of the CDR3 is 19 residues. With V trimmed by 1 base and J by 0 bases, 10 bases remained unmatched. Per germline, CDR1 LNHDA and CDR2 SQIVND (reference sequence). CDR3 bases: TGTGCCAGTAGTATAGTGGGACAGGGATCGATTTATAGCAATCAGCCCCAGCATTTT. Encoded protein: CASSIVGQGSIYSNQPQHF.

The chain combines TRBV5-6 with TRBJ1-2, with a possible D match to TRBD1 (6 bases). V shed 3 bases and J shed 6 bases, with 15 bases lying between them. The CDR3 extends over 14 amino acids. CDR1 is SGHDT, CDR2 YYEEEE, per germline. The CDR3 spells CASSWGSNRDGYTF. The CDR3 DNA reads TGTGCCAGCAGCTGGGGGAGTAACAGGGATGGCTACACCTTC. Drawing the rest from reference TRBV5-6 and TRBJ1-2, the complete variable domain is DAGVTQSPTHLIKTRGQQVTLRCSPKSGHDTVSWYQQALGQGPQFIFQYYEEEERQRGNFPDRFSGHQFPNYSSELNVNALLLGDSALYLCASSWGSNRDGYTFGSGTRLTVV.

This clone was detected only once. V is TRBV19 and J is TRBJ1-3; D not resolved. Germline-derived CDR1 and CDR2 are LNHDA and SQIVND (reference sequence). This CDR3 comprises 16 residues. V was shortened by 1 base and J by 0 bases, with 10 bases between the two germline ends. The CDR3 is CASSIASTYSGNTIYF. The DNA of the CDR3 is TGTGCCAGTAGTATAGCTTCGACTTACTCTGGAAACACCATATATTTT.

This clone came up a few times. V usage is TRBV27 and J usage is TRBJ2-3; TRBD2 matches at 8 bases. This CDR3 region has 18 residues. J lost 0 bases, V lost 4 bases, and 12 bases had no gene match. CDR1 is MNHEY, CDR2 SMNVEV, per germline (reference sequence). DNA of the CDR3: TGTGCCAGCAGTTGGACTAGCTCAAATTATCTGAGCACAGATACGCAGTATTTT. Amino acid sequence: CASSWTSSNYLSTDTQYF.

This sequence joins TRBV7-2 and TRBJ1-4, with a weak D call TRBD1 (5 bases). The CDR3 sequence is 14 residues long. Germline V gene lookup returns CDR1 SGHTA and CDR2 FQGNSA. The germline V and J ends were trimmed by 5 bases and 4 bases, with 11 bases remaining between them. CDR3 nucleotide sequence: TGTGCCAGCAGCAAGGGGCTGGGTAATGAAAAACTGTTTTTT. Amino acids: CASSKGLGNEKLFF.

This chain links TRBV5-1 with TRBJ1-2; possibly TRBD1 for D (5 bases). Germline loops: CDR1 SGHRS, CDR2 YFSETQ. V was pared by 0 bases and J by 12 bases, with 12 bases between. The CDR3 spans 12 residues. CDR3 amino acids: CASSLGQGFDTF. DNA for the CDR3: TGCGCCAGCAGCTTGGGCCAGGGTTTCGACACCTTC.

Concerning this clone: One end of the junction is discordant with germline, which a read error may explain. V and J are TRBV5-1 and TRBJ2-1; a possible D gene is TRBD2 (6 bases). CDR1 SGHRS and CDR2 YFSETQ come from the germline V gene. This CDR3 comprises 17 residues. The CDR3 DNA reads as TGCGCCAGCAGCGTAGGGACCTCCGCGGGGACCCCTTACAAACCCGTCTTC. It specifies CASSVGTSAGTPYKPVF.